This T cell receptor (beta chain) was observed in a study of CD8 T cells in ankylosing spondylitis. General study results and limits: Significant enrichment of disease-linked clones was reported in matched ankylosing spondylitis synovial fluid.

CDR1 and CDR2 (germline): LNHDA, SQIVND (reference sequence). V was trimmed by 10 bases and J by 4 bases, leaving 17 bases between them. This CDR3 comprises 14 residues. In making TCR beta libraries, quantitative 5'-RACE with molecular barcodes was used. TCRdb redid the calling of the 5' RACE reads with MiXCR, one entry per CDR3 protein. The sample records approximately 300,000 distinct CDR3 sequences, about a fifth being singletons. With respect to this clonotype: No antigen is known for it.

The sequenced sample consisted of blood, either unsorted or a sorted T cell fraction (not recorded which). The TCR comes from a female donor with ankylosing spondylitis or in good health (not recorded which). The chain uses TRBV19 and TRBJ1-5; no clear D gene. CDR3 loop: CATSSSGGNQPQHF. As DNA, the CDR3 is TGTGCCACTTCGTCGTCAGGTGGGAATCAGCCCCAGCATTTT.